The T cell receptor (beta chain) under discussion was sequenced for a study of T cells in Graves' hyperthyroidism and ophthalmopathy. Study outcomes and limitations: Blood shared most expanded thyroid clonotypes above 0.001.

V was clipped by 1 base and J by 4 bases, with 7 bases between them. This CDR3 comprises 13 residues. The germline gives CDR1 MGHRA, CDR2 YSYEKL. Amplified TCR beta CDR3 regions came from RNA transcripts. TCR CDR3 regions were first amplified by RT-PCR with HTBI primers. One entry per CDR3 protein, called by TCRdb with MiXCR from the multiplex PCR reads. The table shows nearly 600,000 distinct CDR3 sequences, with approximately 15% occurring only once. The study included ophthalmopathy patients with Clinical Activity Score at least 3, NOSPECS grade at least 4 and duration under 3 months. More than 8.5 ml of fresh peripheral blood supplied the PBMCs. As regards this clonotype: Its antigen is not known.

Sequencing input: blood. V and J are TRBV4-1 and TRBJ2-5; D not resolved. This receptor was identified in a woman aged 18 to 35 with Graves' ophthalmopathy. As DNA, the CDR3 is TGCGCCAGCAGCCAAGGGGGTTTAGAGACCCAGTACTTC. It codes for CASSQGGLETQYF.